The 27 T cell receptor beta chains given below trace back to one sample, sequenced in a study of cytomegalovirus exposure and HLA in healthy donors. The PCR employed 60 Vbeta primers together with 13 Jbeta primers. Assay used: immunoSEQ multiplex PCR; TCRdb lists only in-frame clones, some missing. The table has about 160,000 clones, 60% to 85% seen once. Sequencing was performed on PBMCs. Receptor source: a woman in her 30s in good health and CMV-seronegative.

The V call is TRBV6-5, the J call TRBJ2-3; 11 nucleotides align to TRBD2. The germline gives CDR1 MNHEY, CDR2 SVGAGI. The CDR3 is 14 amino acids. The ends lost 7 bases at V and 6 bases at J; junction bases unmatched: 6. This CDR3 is CASTLAGGGDTQYF. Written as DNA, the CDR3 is TGTGCCAGCACTCTAGCGGGGGGCGGGGATACGCAGTATTTT.

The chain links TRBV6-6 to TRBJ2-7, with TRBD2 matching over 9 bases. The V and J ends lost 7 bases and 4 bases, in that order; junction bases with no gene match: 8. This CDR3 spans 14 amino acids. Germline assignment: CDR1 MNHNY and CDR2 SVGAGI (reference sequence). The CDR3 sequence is CASTSQRGAYEQYF. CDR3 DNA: TGTGCCAGCACCTCCCAGCGGGGGGCGTACGAGCAGTACTTC.

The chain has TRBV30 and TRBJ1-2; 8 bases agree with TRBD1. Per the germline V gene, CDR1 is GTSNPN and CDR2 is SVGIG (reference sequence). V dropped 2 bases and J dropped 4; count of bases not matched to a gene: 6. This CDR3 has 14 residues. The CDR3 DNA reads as TGTGCCTGGAGTACCGGGACAGGACTCTATGGCTACACCTTC. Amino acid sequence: CAWSTGTGLYGYTF. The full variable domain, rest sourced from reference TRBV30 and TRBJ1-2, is SQTIHQWPATLVQPVGSPLSLECTVEGTSNPNLYWYRQAAGRGLQLLFYSVGIGQISSEVPQNLSASRPQDRQFILSSKKLLLSDSGFYLCAWSTGTGLYGYTFGSGTRLTVV.

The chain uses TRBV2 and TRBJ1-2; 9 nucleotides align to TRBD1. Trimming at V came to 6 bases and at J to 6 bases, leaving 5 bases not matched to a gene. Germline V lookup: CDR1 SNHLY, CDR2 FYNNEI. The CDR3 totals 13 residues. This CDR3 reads CASRRDREDGYTF. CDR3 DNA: TGTGCCAGCAGGAGGGACAGGGAGGATGGCTACACCTTC.

The CDR3 region has the DNA TGTGCCAGCAGCTTTTCAGGTCTGAACACTGAAGCTTTCTTT. The encoded protein is CASSFSGLNTEAFF. The chain combines TRBV11-2 with TRBJ1-1; the D is unclear. The germline CDR1 and CDR2 sequences are SGHAT and FQNNGV. V was cut by 3 bases and J by 0 bases, with 8 bases left in between. The CDR3 is 14 residues long.

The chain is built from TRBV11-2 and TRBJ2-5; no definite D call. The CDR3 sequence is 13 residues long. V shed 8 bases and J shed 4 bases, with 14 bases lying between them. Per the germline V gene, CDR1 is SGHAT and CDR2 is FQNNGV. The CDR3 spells CASAGPSRETQYF. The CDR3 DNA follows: TGTGCCAGCGCCGGCCCTAGTCGAGAGACCCAGTACTTC. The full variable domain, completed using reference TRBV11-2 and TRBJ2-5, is EAGVAQSPRYKIIEKRQSVAFWCNPISGHATLYWYQQILGQGPKLLIQFQNNGVVDDSQLPKDRFSAERLKGVDSTLKIQPAKLEDSAVYLCASAGPSRETQYFGPGTRLLVL.

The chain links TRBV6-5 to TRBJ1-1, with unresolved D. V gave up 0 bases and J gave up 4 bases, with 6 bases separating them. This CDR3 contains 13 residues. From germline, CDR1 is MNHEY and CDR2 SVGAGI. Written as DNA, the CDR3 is TGTGCCAGCAGTTACTCCCCGGGCACTGAAGCTTTCTTT. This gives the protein CASSYSPGTEAFF.

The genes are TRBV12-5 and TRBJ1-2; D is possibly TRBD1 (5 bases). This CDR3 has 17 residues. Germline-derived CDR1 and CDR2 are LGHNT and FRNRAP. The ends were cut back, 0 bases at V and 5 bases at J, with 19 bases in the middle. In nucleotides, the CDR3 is TGTGCTAGTGGTTTGGTACGGTTACCGGCAGGGCGATATGGCTACACCTTC. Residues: CASGLVRLPAGRYGYTF.

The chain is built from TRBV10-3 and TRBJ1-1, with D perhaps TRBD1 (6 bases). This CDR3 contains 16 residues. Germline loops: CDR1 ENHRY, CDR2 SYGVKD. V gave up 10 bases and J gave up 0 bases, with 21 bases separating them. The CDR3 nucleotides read TGTGCCACTGAAAGCCGCCCGGGACACCTGAACACTGAAGCTTTCTTT. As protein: CATESRPGHLNTEAFF.

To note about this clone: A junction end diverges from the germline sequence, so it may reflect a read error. The CDR3 sequence is CSSSLRDRASYGYTF. The CDR3 region has the DNA TGTTCCAGCAGCTTGCGGGACAGGGCCTCATATGGCTACACCTTC. The chain joins TRBV7-9 to TRBJ1-2; 9 bases are shared with TRBD1. In germline, CDR1 is SEHNR, CDR2 FQNEAQ (reference sequence). The CDR3 has 15 residues.

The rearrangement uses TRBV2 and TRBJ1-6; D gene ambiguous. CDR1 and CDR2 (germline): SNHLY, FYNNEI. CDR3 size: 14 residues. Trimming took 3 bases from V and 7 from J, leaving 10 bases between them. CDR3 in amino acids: CASSDEGLNSPLHF. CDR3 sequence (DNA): TGTGCCAGCAGTGATGAGGGATTGAATTCACCCCTCCACTTT.

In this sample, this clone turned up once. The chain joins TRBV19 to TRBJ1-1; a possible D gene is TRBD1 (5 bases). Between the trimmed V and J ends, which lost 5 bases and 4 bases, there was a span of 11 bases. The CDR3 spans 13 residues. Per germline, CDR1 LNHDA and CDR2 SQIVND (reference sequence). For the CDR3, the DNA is TGTGCCAGTAGTCATCCAGGGTTCACTGAAGCTTTCTTT. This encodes CASSHPGFTEAFF.

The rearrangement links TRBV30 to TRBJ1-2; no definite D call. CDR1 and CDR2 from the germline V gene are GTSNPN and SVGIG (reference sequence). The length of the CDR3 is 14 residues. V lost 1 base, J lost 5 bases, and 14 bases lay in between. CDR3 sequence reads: CAWSGGSGEYGYTF. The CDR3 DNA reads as TGTGCCTGGAGTGGTGGCAGTGGGGAGTATGGCTACACCTTC.

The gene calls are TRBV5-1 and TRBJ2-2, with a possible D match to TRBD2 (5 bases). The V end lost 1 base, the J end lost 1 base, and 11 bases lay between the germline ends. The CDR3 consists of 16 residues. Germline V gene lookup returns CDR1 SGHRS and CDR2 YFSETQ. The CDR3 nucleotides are TGCGCCAGCAGCTTGAACAGCGGTCTGAACACCGGGGAGCTGTTTTTT. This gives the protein CASSLNSGLNTGELFF.

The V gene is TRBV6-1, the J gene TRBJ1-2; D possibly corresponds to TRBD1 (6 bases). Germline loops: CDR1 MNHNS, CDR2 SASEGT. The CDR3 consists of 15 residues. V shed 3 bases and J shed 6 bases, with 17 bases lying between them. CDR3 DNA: TGTGCCAGCAGTGAGGGGGCAGGGCTCCCGGATGGCTACACCTTC. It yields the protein CASSEGAGLPDGYTF.

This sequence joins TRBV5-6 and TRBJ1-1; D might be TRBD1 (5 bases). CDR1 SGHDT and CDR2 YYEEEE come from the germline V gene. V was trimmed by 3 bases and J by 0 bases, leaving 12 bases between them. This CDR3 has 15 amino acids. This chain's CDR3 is CASSWGGDMNTEAFF. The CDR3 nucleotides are TGTGCCAGCAGCTGGGGCGGCGATATGAACACTGAAGCTTTCTTT.

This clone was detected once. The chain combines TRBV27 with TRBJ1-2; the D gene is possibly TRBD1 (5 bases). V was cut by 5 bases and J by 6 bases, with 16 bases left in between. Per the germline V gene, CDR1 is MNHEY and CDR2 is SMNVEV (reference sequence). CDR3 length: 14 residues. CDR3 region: CASSRKTAQDGYTF. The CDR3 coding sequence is TGTGCCAGCAGTAGGAAGACAGCACAGGATGGCTACACCTTC.

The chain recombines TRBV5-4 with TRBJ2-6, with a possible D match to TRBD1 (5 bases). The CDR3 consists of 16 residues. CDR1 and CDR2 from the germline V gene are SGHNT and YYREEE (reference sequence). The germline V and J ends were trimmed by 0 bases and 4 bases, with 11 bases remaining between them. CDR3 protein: CASSLVQGTGANVLTF. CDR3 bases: TGTGCCAGCAGCTTGGTTCAGGGAACGGGGGCCAACGTCCTGACTTTC. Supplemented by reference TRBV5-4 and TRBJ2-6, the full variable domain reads ETGVTQSPTHLIKTRGQQVTLRCSSQSGHNTVSWYQQALGQGPQFIFQYYREEENGRGNFPPRFSGLQFPNYSSELNVNALELDDSALYLCASSLVQGTGANVLTFGAGSRLTVL.

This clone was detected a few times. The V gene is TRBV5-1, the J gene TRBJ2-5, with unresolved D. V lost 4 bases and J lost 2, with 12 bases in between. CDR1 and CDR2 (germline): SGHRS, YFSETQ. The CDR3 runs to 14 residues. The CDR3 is CASSPRQAQETQYF. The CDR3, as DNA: TGCGCCAGCAGCCCTCGCCAGGCGCAAGAGACCCAGTACTTC.

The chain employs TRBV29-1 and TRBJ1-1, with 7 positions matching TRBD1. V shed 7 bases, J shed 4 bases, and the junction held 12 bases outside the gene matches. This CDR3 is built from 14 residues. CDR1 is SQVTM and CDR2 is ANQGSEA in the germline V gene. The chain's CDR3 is CSGAGQAQVTEAFF. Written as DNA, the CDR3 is TGCAGCGGGGCCGGACAGGCTCAGGTCACTGAAGCTTTCTTT.

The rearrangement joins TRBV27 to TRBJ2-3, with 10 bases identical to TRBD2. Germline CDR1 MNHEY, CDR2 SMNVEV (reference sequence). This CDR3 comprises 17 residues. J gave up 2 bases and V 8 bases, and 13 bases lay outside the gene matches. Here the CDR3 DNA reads TGTGCCAGCCCGGCCCCCAAACTAGCGGGGTACACAGATACGCAGTATTTT. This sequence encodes CASPAPKLAGYTDTQYF.

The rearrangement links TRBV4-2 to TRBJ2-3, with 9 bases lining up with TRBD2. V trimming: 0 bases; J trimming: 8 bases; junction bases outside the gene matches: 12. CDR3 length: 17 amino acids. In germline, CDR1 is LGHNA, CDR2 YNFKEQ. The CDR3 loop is CASSQEISRGGLGTQYF. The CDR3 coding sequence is TGTGCCAGCAGCCAAGAAATATCGCGGGGGGGCCTAGGTACGCAGTATTTT.

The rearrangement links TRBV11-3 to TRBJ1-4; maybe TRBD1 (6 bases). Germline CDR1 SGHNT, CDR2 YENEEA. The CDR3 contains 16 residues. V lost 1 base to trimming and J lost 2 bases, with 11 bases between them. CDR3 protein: CASSLVSRGTNEKLFF. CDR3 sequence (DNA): TGTGCCAGCAGCTTAGTCAGCAGGGGCACTAATGAAAAACTGTTTTTT.

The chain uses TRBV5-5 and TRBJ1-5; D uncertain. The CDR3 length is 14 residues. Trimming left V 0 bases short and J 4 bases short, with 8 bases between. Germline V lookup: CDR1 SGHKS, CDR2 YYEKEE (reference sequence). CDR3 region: CASSLESLNQPQHF. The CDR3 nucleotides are TGTGCCAGCAGCTTGGAGAGCCTGAATCAGCCCCAGCATTTT. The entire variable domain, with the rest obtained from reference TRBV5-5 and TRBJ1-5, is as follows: DAGVTQSPTHLIKTRGQQVTLRCSPISGHKSVSWYQQVLGQGPQFIFQYYEKEERGRGNFPDRFSARQFPNYSSELNVNALLLGDSALYLCASSLESLNQPQHFGDGTRLSIL.

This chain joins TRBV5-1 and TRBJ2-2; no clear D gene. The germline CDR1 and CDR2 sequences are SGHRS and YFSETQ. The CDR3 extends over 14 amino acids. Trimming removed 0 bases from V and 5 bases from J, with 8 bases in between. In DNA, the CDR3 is TGCGCCAGCAGCTTGGGTCACTCTACCGGGGAGCTGTTTTTT. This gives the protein CASSLGHSTGELFF.

CDR3 loop: CASSYRRGPTDTQYF. Written as DNA, the CDR3 is TGTGCCAGCAGCTACCGGCGGGGGCCGACAGATACGCAGTATTTT. The chain links TRBV11-2 to TRBJ2-3, with a weak D call TRBD2 (7 bases). The V gene's germline CDR1 is SGHAT and CDR2 FQNNGV. V lost 4 bases to trimming and J lost 3 bases, with 14 bases between them. The CDR3 is 15 residues long.

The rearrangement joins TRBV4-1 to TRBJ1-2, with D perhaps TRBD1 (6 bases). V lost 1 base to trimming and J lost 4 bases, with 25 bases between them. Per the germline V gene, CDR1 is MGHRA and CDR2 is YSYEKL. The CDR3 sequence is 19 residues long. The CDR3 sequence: CASSQVDFIGGGRGYGYTF. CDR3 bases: TGCGCCAGCAGCCAAGTGGACTTTATAGGGGGGGGCAGGGGCTATGGCTACACCTTC.